This record covers a single TCR beta chain. Its target is unknown. Sequence at one end of the junction differs from germline and may be a read error. A universal primer site came from template switching; cDNA carried unique molecular identifiers. TCRdb used MiXCR to reprocess the 5' RACE reads, holding one entry per CDR3 protein. The sample has 450,000 to 500,000 distinct CDR3 sequences, 13% to 15% seen once. These data are taken from a study of identical twins. Findings of the study overall: Modelling underestimated the level of out-of-frame TCR alpha sharing observed in monozygotic twins. Conclusions were based on cross-sectional statistical analysis, without following the same donors.

The same sample was also used in a study of yellow fever vaccine responses in identical twins.

The clonotype comes from a woman aged 18 to 35 in good health. Sequences were obtained from CD4+ T cells sorted from blood.

CDR3 nucleotide sequence: TGTGCCAGTAGCTTCGGGACAGTCAACTATGGCTACACCTTC. It is translated as CASSFGTVNYGYTF. The V gene is TRBV7-9, the J gene TRBJ1-2, with 7 bases that match TRBD1. The CDR3 has 14 residues. The germline CDR1 and CDR2 sequences are SEHNR and FQNEAQ (reference sequence). Combining the CDR3 with reference TRBV7-9 and TRBJ1-2 gives the whole variable domain DTGVSQNPRHKITKRGQNVTFRCDPISEHNRLYWYRQTLGQGPEFLTYFQNEAQLEKSRLLSDRFSAERPKGSFSTLEIQRTEQGDSAMYLCASSFGTVNYGYTFGSGTRLTVV.